The rows below give T cell receptor beta chains drawn from one sample of a study of blood T cell repertoires in COVID-19. The table came from immunoSEQ multiplex PCR; TCRdb's copy has only in-frame clones and leaves some out. The profile shows around 42,000 clones, approximately 88% of them singletons. The specimen was peripheral blood. Receptors originate from a human donor in a cohort sampled during active COVID-19. Each CDR3 is given with its conserved first and last residue. Each record gives: V gene, clone size, CDR3 protein. Clone size appears in some rows only: once, few, many, or a class for an expanded clone.

V gene: TRBV29-1
clone size: NA
CDR3 protein: CSASPGGDTEAFF

V gene: TRBV6-1
clone size: NA
CDR3 protein: CASSEGTDTGELFF

V gene: TRBV6-2/TRBV6-3
clone size: NA
CDR3 protein: CASSYGAGEETQYF

V gene: TRBV2
clone size: NA
CDR3 protein: CASSTAGGRLNEQFF

V gene: TRBV6-2/TRBV6-3
clone size: NA
CDR3 protein: CASSTDPPSEQFF

V gene: TRBV25-1
clone size: few
CDR3 protein: CASSEYGQFYNEQFF

V gene: TRBV6-6
clone size: NA
CDR3 protein: CASSSPRTGVNEQFF

V gene: TRBV19
clone size: medium-sized
CDR3 protein: CASSRTSKDEQYF

V gene: TRBV3-1/TRBV3-2
clone size: NA
CDR3 protein: CASSPPLRGGQETQYF

V gene: TRBV6-5
clone size: NA
CDR3 protein: CASSFDFEANYGYTF

V gene: TRBV6-5
clone size: NA
CDR3 protein: CASSYTSTVSSYEQYF

V gene: TRBV7-2
clone size: NA
CDR3 protein: CASSRTGRDEQYF

V gene: TRBV4-3
clone size: NA
CDR3 protein: CASSQVGHNNSPLHF

V gene: TRBV6-6
clone size: NA
CDR3 protein: CASSYSIKGANTEAFF

V gene: TRBV7-2
clone size: NA
CDR3 protein: CASNLAGVVGETQYF

V gene: TRBV19
clone size: NA
CDR3 protein: CASSIDRTGVSNQPQHF

V gene: TRBV7-2
clone size: NA
CDR3 protein: CASSPLSLAEWGTQYF

V gene: TRBV19
clone size: NA
CDR3 protein: CASRTRQGVATNEKLFF

V gene: TRBV5-1
clone size: NA
CDR3 protein: CASSLQGGAYNEQFF

V gene: TRBV5-6
clone size: few
CDR3 protein: CASSSTNRGNTEAFF

V gene: TRBV5-6
clone size: few
CDR3 protein: CASSRTEYEQYF

V gene: TRBV30
clone size: NA
CDR3 protein: CAWSVLGQGDQPQHF

V gene: TRBV10-3
clone size: NA
CDR3 protein: CASRAPTSGKNEQFF

V gene: TRBV11-2
clone size: NA
CDR3 protein: CASSRRLAVNEQFF

V gene: TRBV9
clone size: NA
CDR3 protein: CASSVEWGSGNTIYF

V gene: TRBV24-1
clone size: NA
CDR3 protein: CATSAKGRETQYF

V gene: TRBV19
clone size: NA
CDR3 protein: CASSIAGTSGGHETQYF

V gene: TRBV5-4
clone size: NA
CDR3 protein: CASSPTSGSTDTQYF

V gene: TRBV30
clone size: NA
CDR3 protein: CAWSGTAILAGGLDEQFF

V gene: TRBV14
clone size: NA
CDR3 protein: CASSQDAGPPGNTIYF

V gene: TRBV9
clone size: NA
CDR3 protein: CASSDNRGGLSMNTEAFF

V gene: TRBV5-1
clone size: NA
CDR3 protein: CASSLDPGGNSPLHF

V gene: TRBV30
clone size: NA
CDR3 protein: CAWSTQDRGFSNEQFF

V gene: TRBV6-5
clone size: NA
CDR3 protein: CASSATGKDEQYF